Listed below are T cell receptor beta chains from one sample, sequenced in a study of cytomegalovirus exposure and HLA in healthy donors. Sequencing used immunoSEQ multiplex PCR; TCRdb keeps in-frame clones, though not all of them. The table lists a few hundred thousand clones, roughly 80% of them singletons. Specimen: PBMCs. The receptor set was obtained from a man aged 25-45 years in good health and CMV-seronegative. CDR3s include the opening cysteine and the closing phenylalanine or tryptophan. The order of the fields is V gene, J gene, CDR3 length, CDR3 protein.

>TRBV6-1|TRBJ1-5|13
CASSDQGGQPQHF
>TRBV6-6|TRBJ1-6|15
CATAGEQGYNSPLHF
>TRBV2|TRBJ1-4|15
CASISIGQGAEKLFF
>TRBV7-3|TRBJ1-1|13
CASSLQGFTEAFF
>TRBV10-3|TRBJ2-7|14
CAISDPWTGYEQYF
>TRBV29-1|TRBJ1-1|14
CSADGTRFFSEAFF
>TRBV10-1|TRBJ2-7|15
CASSDRRGGEYEQYF
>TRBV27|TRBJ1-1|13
CASSLSVGTEAFF
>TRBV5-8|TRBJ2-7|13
CASSLNIGGEQYF
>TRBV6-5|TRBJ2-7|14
CASSSGTGLYEQYF
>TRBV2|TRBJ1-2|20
CASSPPFASRHWQGESGYTF